Sequencing of this T cell receptor beta chain was carried out in a study of blood T cell repertoires in COVID-19. The overall study: Material from acute and convalescent COVID-19 was sourced from the United States, Italy and Spain.

Seattle's cohort entered during active infection and was followed longitudinally. Germline assignment: CDR1 SGHNT and CDR2 YENEEA. CDR3 length equals 14 residues. V was cut by 5 bases and J by 6 bases, with 14 bases left in between. Produced via immunoSEQ multiplex PCR; TCRdb's table is partial and in-frame only. The sample lists over 85,000 clones; approximately 85% were seen once. The source material was peripheral blood. This chain uses TRBV11-3 with TRBJ2-4, with D possibly TRBD2 on 5 matching bases. The source of this sequence is a woman older than 75 with COVID-19, enrolled during active disease. The CDR3 DNA reads TGTGCCAGCAGCCGAGGCGGGCCGACAAACATTCAGTACTTC. Translating it yields CASSRGGPTNIQYF.